This T cell receptor beta chain derives from a study of somatic mutations in cytotoxic T cells in rheumatoid arthritis. Study outcomes and limitations: Per patient, the largest CD8+ clone was found to exceed 20% of CD8+ cells in 8 of 65 cases.

On this clone itself: Its target is unknown.

This CDR3 spans 18 amino acids. Per the germline V gene, CDR1 is MNHNS and CDR2 is SASEGT. V gave up 2 bases and J gave up 0 bases; unmatched junction bases: 6. The data were produced by immunoSEQ multiplex PCR, yet TCRdb's version contains in-frame clones alone and is incomplete. The sample shows 25,000 to 35,000 clones, around 86% of them seen only once. Isolation of the CD4+ and CD8+ populations was accomplished via positive magnetic bead selection, with purity assessed by flow cytometry. This sequence was found in an adult with rheumatoid arthritis. The rearrangement joins TRBV6-1 to TRBJ2-6, with 8 bases that match TRBD1. Sample: CD8+ T cells sorted from blood. The CDR3 protein is CASSEPGQDSSGANVLTF. The DNA for the CDR3 is TGTGCCAGCAGTGAACCGGGACAGGACTCCTCTGGGGCCAACGTCCTGACTTTC.